This is a list of T cell receptor beta chains from one sample in a study of T cell repertoires in cytomegalovirus infection. TCRdb ran MiXCR on the reads and lists one entry per CDR3 protein. The profile shows around 130,000 distinct CDR3 sequences, roughly 8.2% of them singletons. Specimen: PBMCs. The receptor source for this set is a human donor in good health (CMV status not recorded). Some clones in this sample may be carry-over from other donors' samples. Both conserved end residues are part of each CDR3.

>TRBJ2-3|TRBV4-2
CASSQAGGLYTQYF
>TRBJ2-3|TRBV20-1
CSALLAGLSPDTQYF
>TRBJ1-5|TRBV2
CASSWTDSNQPQHF
>TRBJ1-1|TRBV25-1
CASRSHNTEAFF
>TRBJ1-1|TRBV19
CASIHRGANTEAFF
>TRBJ1-3|TRBV19
CASRRSGNTIYF
>TRBJ2-1|TRBV24-1
CATSDPSITPSSYNEQFF
>TRBJ1-6|TRBV10-3
CAISERGPGSPLHF
>TRBJ1-6|TRBV19
CASSTPPGGGSPLHF
>TRBJ2-1|TRBV20-1
CSAFSNNEQFF
>TRBJ1-1|TRBV7-2
CASSLEQASGAEAFF
>TRBJ1-1|TRBV28
CASGVTEAFF
>TRBJ1-5|TRBV5-1
CASSLDRGSNQPQHF
>TRBJ2-1|TRBV20-1
CSARAPGRALFDEQFF
>TRBJ2-5|TRBV19
CASTPSRDNRDQYF
>TRBJ1-1|TRBV7-3
CASSLDPWGTEAFF
>TRBJ2-5|TRBV25-1
CASSEFLDAGGGQETQYF
>TRBJ2-3|TRBV28
CASSLQGLSTDTQYF
>TRBJ1-5|TRBV19
CASTNGASSGNQPQHF
>TRBJ1-5|TRBV19
CASSIRQSPSSNQPQHF
>TRBJ2-1|TRBV20-1
CSARGLAGINNEQFF
>TRBJ1-1|TRBV6-5
CASSYPGQGARAFF
>TRBJ1-1|TRBV14
CASSQDLGSRGAFF
>TRBJ2-2|TRBV5-1
CASTLGIGMELFF
>TRBJ2-7|TRBV18
CASSPTKDPNPRPYEQYF
>TRBJ2-3|TRBV4-2
CASSQEGNERGGDTQYF
>TRBJ2-1|TRBV6-5
CASSYSGLAGYEQFF
>TRBJ2-2|TRBV15
CATRGGQNTGELFF
>TRBJ2-1|TRBV15
CATSRERLNNEQFF
>TRBJ1-3|TRBV7-2
CASSLAPPPRSGNTIYF
>TRBJ1-1|TRBV7-6
CASSVRQGSEAFF
>TRBJ2-1|TRBV19
CASSAPRSHSYNEQFF
>TRBJ2-7|TRBV2
CASSDPGGIYEQYF
>TRBJ1-1|TRBV7-2
CASSQTWRGNTEAFF
>TRBJ1-1|TRBV2
CASRRVGLGTEAFF
>TRBJ2-3|TRBV28
CASSLGGQDTQYF
>TRBJ2-2|TRBV7-7
CASSLATLSQKTGELFF
>TRBJ1-3|TRBV7-2
CASSDSYGNTIYF
>TRBJ1-1|TRBV6-5
CASSYDNQMNTEAFF
>TRBJ2-1|TRBV6-1
CASPIVTGWRHEQFF
>TRBJ2-3|TRBV6-2/TRBV6-3
CASIRDSSVNTQYF
>TRBJ2-5|TRBV20-1
CSARSQGIQETQYF
>TRBJ1-2|TRBV7-9
CASSPAAPAGYGYTF
>TRBJ1-2|TRBV20-1
CSAPSKGYTF
>TRBJ1-1|TRBV28
CASSTSWRTEAFF
>TRBJ2-3|TRBV7-6
CASSFPGTDTQYF
>TRBJ1-1|TRBV5-1
CASSFQRRGNTEAFF
>TRBJ1-3|TRBV7-2
CASSLKGGATDYF